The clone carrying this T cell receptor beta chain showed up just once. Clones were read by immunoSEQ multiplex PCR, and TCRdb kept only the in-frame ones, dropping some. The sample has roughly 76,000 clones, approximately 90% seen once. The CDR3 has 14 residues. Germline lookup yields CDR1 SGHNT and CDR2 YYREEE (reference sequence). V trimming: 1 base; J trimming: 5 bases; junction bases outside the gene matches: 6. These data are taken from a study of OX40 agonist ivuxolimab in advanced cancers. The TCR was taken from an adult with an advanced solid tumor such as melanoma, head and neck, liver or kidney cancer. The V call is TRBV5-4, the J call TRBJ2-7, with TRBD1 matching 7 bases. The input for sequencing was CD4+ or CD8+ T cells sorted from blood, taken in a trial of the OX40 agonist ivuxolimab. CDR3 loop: CASSLRGGSHEQYF. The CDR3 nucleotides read TGTGCCAGCAGCTTGCGAGGGGGCAGCCACGAGCAGTACTTC.